A single sample gave rise to the 29 T cell receptor beta chains below, sequenced in a study of T-cell memory formation after mild COVID-19. Using its own MiXCR run on the 5' RACE reads, TCRdb lists one record per CDR3 protein. Among about 310,000 distinct CDR3 sequences listed, approximately 19% were seen once. The sequenced sample consisted of PBMCs or a T cell subset sorted from them (not recorded which). These receptors were taken from a young man who had mild COVID-19 (a few samples of this study predate the infection). Cell type and time point are not known.

The chain is built from TRBV20-1 and TRBJ2-3; 7 nucleotides line up with TRBD1. The CDR3 extends over 16 amino acids. Germline V gives CDR1 DFQATT, CDR2 SNEGSKA (reference sequence). The V gene end was trimmed by 3 bases and the J gene end by 4 bases; junction bases not matched to a gene: 13. The CDR3, as DNA: TGCAGTGCTAGTGAGAGACAGGGTACAATGCCAGATACGCAGTATTTT. Translating gives CSASERQGTMPDTQYF.

This rearrangement joins TRBV12-3 or TRBV12-4 to TRBJ2-1, with a possible D match to TRBD2 (5 bases). This CDR3 is built from 13 residues. The germline V and J ends were trimmed by 3 bases and 7 bases, with 10 bases remaining between them. CDR3 bases: TGTGCCAGCAGTTTGAGGGAAAGGAATGAGCAGTTCTTC. Encoded protein: CASSLRERNEQFF.

This clonotype was observed many times. The gene calls are TRBV7-3 and TRBJ2-1, with TRBD1 as a possible D gene (7 bases). This CDR3 is 13 amino acids long. Germline values: CDR1 SGHTA, CDR2 FQGTGA. Between the trimmed V and J ends, which lost 2 bases and 10 bases, there was a span of 12 bases. The CDR3 loop reads CASSLGGTDEQFF. The CDR3 DNA reads as TGTGCCAGCAGCTTAGGAGGGACAGACGAGCAGTTCTTC.

This clonotype was seen a few times. The V and J genes are TRBV7-9 and TRBJ1-6; 7 positions agree with TRBD1. This CDR3 has 15 amino acids. With V trimmed by 5 bases and J by 9 bases, 10 bases remained unmatched. Germline loops: CDR1 SEHNR, CDR2 FQNEAQ (reference sequence). The CDR3 coding sequence is TGTGCCAGCAGCAGAGGACAGGAGGATGGTTCACCCCTCCACTTT. This encodes CASSRGQEDGSPLHF.

The table lists this clonotype with a few counts. The chain employs TRBV4-2 and TRBJ2-4, with a tentative D call TRBD2 (6 bases). The CDR3 sequence is 13 residues long. CDR1 is LGHNA and CDR2 is YNFKEQ in the germline V gene. Trimming stripped 6 bases from V and 8 bases from J, with 14 bases between. In DNA, the CDR3 is TGTGCCAGCAGTCGCACGGGGGAGCACATTCAGTACTTC. This sequence encodes CASSRTGEHIQYF.

The rearrangement uses TRBV4-1 and TRBJ2-7, with D possibly TRBD1 on 6 matching bases. The CDR3 length is 15 residues. With 1 base removed from V and 0 bases from J, the gap between germline ends came to 10 bases. Germline V gene data show CDR1 as MGHRA and CDR2 as YSYEKL. The CDR3 loop is CASSQVLDSSYEQYF. DNA for the CDR3: TGCGCCAGCAGCCAAGTTCTGGACAGCTCCTACGAGCAGTACTTC.

This clonotype has only a few counts. The chain links TRBV6-2 or TRBV6-3 to TRBJ1-1; no clear D. This CDR3 spans 15 amino acids. The V gene's germline CDR1 is MNHEY and CDR2 SVGEGT. Trimming took 2 bases from V and 0 from J, leaving 10 bases between them. In DNA, the CDR3 is TGTGCCAGCAGTTACGTCCACACCATGAACACTGAAGCTTTCTTT. Encoded protein: CASSYVHTMNTEAFF.

The chain employs TRBV6-6 and TRBJ1-6; no clear D gene. Trimming took 8 bases from V and 6 from J, leaving 17 bases between them. CDR1 and CDR2 from the germline V gene are MNHNY and SVGAGI (reference sequence). The CDR3 totals 15 residues. DNA for the CDR3: TGTGCCAGCGTCGGGCAGCAGGCTTCTAATTCACCCCTCCACTTT. This gives the protein CASVGQQASNSPLHF.

This clonotype was found a few times. V and J are TRBV12-3 or TRBV12-4 and TRBJ1-2; D gene unclear. CDR3 length: 14 amino acids. Trimming cost V 7 bases and J 7 bases, with 19 bases left between them. The CDR3 sequence: CASTLGGQLSGYTF. In nucleotides, the CDR3 is TGTGCCAGCACCCTCGGCGGGCAGCTATCTGGCTACACCTTC.

This clonotype was observed a handful of times. This sequence joins TRBV5-1 and TRBJ2-3; tentatively, D is TRBD1 (6 bases). Germline CDR1 and CDR2: SGHRS and YFSETQ. The V end lost 4 bases, the J end lost 5 bases, and 14 bases lay between the germline ends. This CDR3 comprises 14 residues. The CDR3, as DNA: TGCGCCAGCAGCGGGGGCCCGCGCGGAGATACGCAGTATTTT. Amino acids: CASSGGPRGDTQYF.

This clonotype was seen only a few times. As DNA, the CDR3 is TGTGCCAGATCCTCCCCCGCCAGGGTTGAGACCCAGTACTTC. Protein product: CARSSPARVETQYF. The genes are TRBV2 and TRBJ2-5, with a possible D match to TRBD1 (5 bases). The length of the CDR3 is 14 residues. V was trimmed by 9 bases and J by 5 bases, leaving 19 bases between them. The germline gives CDR1 SNHLY, CDR2 FYNNEI.

The rearrangement joins TRBV6-2 or TRBV6-3 to TRBJ2-5; a possible D gene is TRBD2 (6 bases). Germline V gene sequence: CDR1 MNHEY, CDR2 SVGEGT. V dropped 6 bases and J dropped 7 bases, with 18 bases sitting between them. This CDR3 has 14 amino acids. The CDR3 here is CASSIGTPRGTQYF. CDR3 DNA sequence: TGTGCCAGCAGCATCGGGACTCCTCGAGGGACCCAGTACTTC.

This clonotype was detected a few times. A much larger clone sits a single nucleotide away, making a read error possible. This chain links TRBV7-7 with TRBJ2-1; D remains unclear. CDR1 and CDR2 from the germline V gene are SSHAT and FNYEAQ (reference sequence). The CDR3 totals 13 residues. The CDR3 DNA follows: TGTGCTAGCAGCACGGGCCATGACAATGAGCAGTTCTTC. This sequence encodes CASSTGHDNEQFF.

This clonotype was observed a single time. The rearrangement joins TRBV2 to TRBJ1-1; 8 nucleotides line up with TRBD1. The germline CDR1 and CDR2 sequences are SNHLY and FYNNEI. V trimming: 5 bases; J trimming: 5 bases; junction bases outside the gene matches: 10. The CDR3 is 15 amino acids. CDR3 coding DNA: TGTGCCAGCAGTCCGGACAGGGCCGGGGGGACTGAAGCTTTCTTT. Its translation is CASSPDRAGGTEAFF. The whole variable domain, filled in from reference TRBV2 and TRBJ1-1, reads EPEVTQTPSHQVTQMGQEVILRCVPISNHLYFYWYRQILGQKVEFLVSFYNNEISEKSEIFDDQFSVERPDGSNFTLKIRSTKLEDSAMYFCASSPDRAGGTEAFFGQGTRLTVV.

This clonotype appeared a few times. The genes are TRBV6-1 and TRBJ2-2; D remains ambiguous. The germline CDR1 and CDR2 sequences are MNHNS and SASEGT. V lost 5 bases, J lost 4 bases, and 14 bases lay in between. The CDR3 loop spans 15 amino acids. The CDR3 spells CASSPRRLSTGELFF. Here the CDR3 DNA reads TGTGCCAGCAGTCCACGCAGGTTGAGCACCGGGGAGCTGTTTTTT.

The chain uses TRBV27 and TRBJ2-1; 10 nucleotides agree with TRBD2. The CDR3 contains 14 residues. Unmatched junction bases numbered 7, after V lost 7 bases and J lost 7 bases. Germline V gives CDR1 MNHEY, CDR2 SMNVEV (reference sequence). The CDR3 loop is CASIPAGGWNEQFF. The CDR3 DNA reads TGTGCCAGCATACCAGCGGGGGGGTGGAATGAGCAGTTCTTC.

This clonotype was counted only a few times. This chain connects TRBV7-2 to TRBJ2-5, with a weak D call TRBD2 (5 bases). V was trimmed by 5 bases and J by 7 bases, leaving 14 bases between them. Germline V gives CDR1 SGHTA, CDR2 FQGNSA. The CDR3 has 13 amino acids. DNA of the CDR3: TGTGCCAGCAGCCCCGCGGGCGCCGGGACCCAGTACTTC. The encoded protein is CASSPAGAGTQYF.

This clonotype turned up a few times. This chain joins TRBV9 and TRBJ2-7; D uncertain. Germline V gene data show CDR1 as SGDLS and CDR2 as YYNGEE. Deletions cut 6 bases from V and 4 bases from J, with 2 bases between. The CDR3 extends over 9 amino acids. CDR3 amino acids: CASTYEQYV. The CDR3 DNA reads TGTGCCAGCACTTACGAGCAGTACGTC.

Only a few counts were recorded for this clonotype. This chain connects TRBV7-8 to TRBJ2-1; D not certain. The CDR3 is 15 residues long. With 4 bases removed from V and 8 bases from J, the gap between germline ends came to 18 bases. Germline V gives CDR1 SGHVS, CDR2 FQNEAQ. The CDR3 loop reads CASSSNVVNFDEQFF. The CDR3, as DNA: TGTGCCAGCAGCTCCAATGTGGTTAATTTTGATGAGCAGTTCTTC.

This clonotype was recorded once. The rearrangement links TRBV20-1 to TRBJ1-5, with 10 bases that match TRBD1. The germline gives CDR1 DFQATT, CDR2 SNEGSKA (reference sequence). The ends lost 5 bases at V and 2 bases at J; junction bases unmatched: 9. CDR3 length equals 16 residues. CDR3 residues: CSALGQGGGGNQPQHF. The DNA for the CDR3 is TGCAGTGCTCTTGGACAGGGGGGAGGGGGCAATCAGCCCCAGCATTTT.

This clonotype was seen a handful of times. CDR3 residues: CASSLTGNRYNEQFF. The CDR3 DNA reads as TGCGCCAGCAGCCTAACAGGGAACCGCTACAATGAGCAGTTCTTC. The chain uses TRBV5-1 and TRBJ2-1; a weak D match, TRBD1 (6 bases). The CDR3 is 15 amino acids. CDR1 is SGHRS and CDR2 is YFSETQ in the germline V gene. V lost 4 bases to trimming and J lost 3 bases, with 14 bases between them. Full variable domain (missing parts from reference TRBV5-1 and TRBJ2-1): KAGVTQTPRYLIKTRGQQVTLSCSPISGHRSVSWYQQTPGQGLQFLFEYFSETQRNKGNFPGRFSGRQFSNSRSEMNVSTLELGDSALYLCASSLTGNRYNEQFFGPGTRLTVL.

This chain uses TRBV7-2 with TRBJ1-1, with a tentative D call TRBD1 (6 bases). V was shortened by 3 bases and J by 1 base, with 12 bases between the two germline ends. Germline CDR1 and CDR2: SGHTA and FQGNSA. The CDR3 is 15 residues long. This CDR3 reads CASSFNRGANTEAFF. In nucleotides, the CDR3 is TGTGCCAGCAGCTTTAACCGGGGGGCGAACACTGAAGCTTTCTTT.

V usage is TRBV20-1 and J usage is TRBJ2-3; weak D call: TRBD1 (5 bases). Between the trimmed V and J ends, which lost 2 bases and 0 bases, there was a span of 12 bases. The CDR3 extends over 15 amino acids. The V gene's germline CDR1 is DFQATT and CDR2 SNEGSKA (reference sequence). The CDR3 DNA reads as TGCAGTGCTAGAATTAGACAGTCTAGCACAGATACGCAGTATTTT. Translated: CSARIRQSSTDTQYF.

This clonotype has just a few counts. This chain uses TRBV9 with TRBJ1-1, with D unresolved. The V end lost 0 bases, the J end lost 2 bases, and 11 bases lay between the germline ends. Germline V gives CDR1 SGDLS, CDR2 YYNGEE. The CDR3 spans 15 residues. In nucleotides, the CDR3 is TGTGCCAGCAGCGTAGGAAACCTTCAAAACACTGAAGCTTTCTTT. It encodes CASSVGNLQNTEAFF.

V usage is TRBV20-1 and J usage is TRBJ2-7; tentative D call: TRBD2 (6 bases). The CDR3 consists of 15 residues. The germline V gene has CDR1 DFQATT and CDR2 SNEGSKA (reference sequence). V lost 6 bases to trimming and J lost 4 bases, with 22 bases between them. The CDR3 region is CSAQPGGEIGYEQYF. The DNA for the CDR3 is TGCAGTGCCCAGCCCGGCGGGGAAATCGGGTACGAGCAGTACTTC.

This clonotype was seen only a few times. V and J are TRBV20-1 and TRBJ2-7, with 7 bases fitting TRBD1. Germline CDR1 is DFQATT and CDR2 is SNEGSKA (reference sequence). This CDR3 spans 15 amino acids. V trimming: 2 bases; J trimming: 4 bases; junction bases outside the gene matches: 11. The CDR3: CSARPQNRGRYEQYF. The CDR3 bases are TGCAGTGCTAGACCTCAGAACAGGGGACGATACGAGCAGTACTTC.

V usage is TRBV7-2 and J usage is TRBJ1-3; D unclear. The V end was cut by 8 bases, the J end by 0 bases, with 11 bases between. Germline-derived CDR1 and CDR2 are SGHTA and FQGNSA. The CDR3 totals 14 residues. The CDR3 protein is CASRSGRSGNTIYF. For the CDR3, the DNA is TGTGCCAGCCGCTCCGGCCGCTCTGGAAACACCATATATTTT.

This clonotype was counted only a few times. The V and J genes are TRBV5-5 and TRBJ2-2; TRBD2 agrees at 9 bases. This CDR3 is built from 17 residues. The V and J ends lost 4 bases and 7 bases, in that order; junction bases with no gene match: 14. Germline CDR1 SGHKS, CDR2 YYEKEE (reference sequence). DNA of the CDR3: TGTGCCAGCAGCCCCCTGTTCGGCGGGGGGGGCCTCGGGGAGCTGTTTTTT. Translation gives CASSPLFGGGGLGELFF.

The chain couples TRBV7-3 to TRBJ1-1; TRBD1 is a possible D gene (6 bases). Germline V CDR1 and CDR2: SGHTA, FQGTGA. Trimming removed 9 bases from V and 6 bases from J, with 23 bases in between. This CDR3 contains 15 residues. CDR3 in DNA: TGTGCCAGGCGGGGGGCGGACAGCCGTAGCGCTGAAGCTTTCTTT. It translates to CARRGADSRSAEAFF.